Each of the 15 T cell receptor beta chains below was sequenced from the same sample in a study of cytomegalovirus exposure and HLA in healthy donors. Use of 60 Vbeta and 13 Jbeta primers characterized the PCR. Sequencing used immunoSEQ multiplex PCR; TCRdb keeps in-frame clones, though not all of them. The sample lists tens of thousands of clones, approximately 56% occurring once. The sample taken for sequencing was PBMCs. These TCRs come from a woman in her 30s in good health and CMV-seropositive.

This chain connects TRBV5-1 to TRBJ2-7; a weak D match, TRBD2 (6 bases). Germline V gene data show CDR1 as SGHRS and CDR2 as YFSETQ. CDR3 length: 15 residues. The V and J ends lost 4 bases and 0 bases respectively, with 14 bases between them. DNA of the CDR3: TGCGCCAGCAGCCGGTCGGGACTCGGCTCCTACGAGCAGTACTTC. It codes for CASSRSGLGSYEQYF.

This clone was counted only a few times. The V gene is TRBV6-1, the J gene TRBJ2-7; maybe TRBD1 (6 bases). CDR1 is MNHNS, CDR2 SASEGT, per germline. V gave up 6 bases and J gave up 0 bases, with 12 bases separating them. The CDR3 extends over 14 amino acids. The CDR3 region has the DNA TGTGCCAGCAGGAAACGGGACAACTCCTACGAGCAGTACTTC. Protein product: CASRKRDNSYEQYF.

The chain uses TRBV7-2 and TRBJ2-7; 9 nucleotides match TRBD2. This CDR3 has 15 amino acids. Germline CDR1 SGHTA, CDR2 FQGNSA. V shed 4 bases and J 6 bases; nucleotides not matched to a gene: 10. The CDR3 loop reads CASSWGAGGPIEQYF. The CDR3 DNA sequence: TGTGCCAGCAGCTGGGGGGCGGGGGGGCCGATCGAGCAGTACTTC.

This clone showed up just a few times. The chain uses TRBV9 and TRBJ2-3; D may be TRBD2 (6 bases). Trimming pared 0 bases from V and 2 bases from J, leaving 10 bases between. The CDR3 covers 15 residues. CDR1 and CDR2 from the germline V gene are SGDLS and YYNGEE. The CDR3 region is CASSVGGDFTDTQYF. The DNA for the CDR3 is TGTGCCAGCAGCGTAGGGGGGGACTTCACAGATACGCAGTATTTT.

J is TRBJ2-3 and V is TRBV6-1; 12 positions match TRBD2. Germline lookup yields CDR1 MNHNS and CDR2 SASEGT. The CDR3 loop spans 14 amino acids. V lost 6 bases, J lost 4 bases, and 2 bases stayed unmatched. CDR3 protein: CASRLAGGPDTQYF. The CDR3 DNA reads TGTGCCAGCAGACTAGCGGGGGGTCCAGATACGCAGTATTTT.

The chain links TRBV14 to TRBJ2-7; a possible D gene is TRBD1 (7 bases). The V end was cut by 4 bases, the J end by 6 bases, with 16 bases between. Germline-derived CDR1 and CDR2 are SGHDN and FVKESK. This CDR3 region has 14 residues. The CDR3 DNA reads TGTGCCAGCAGCCGTCAGGGGGGTCGTTTCGAGCAGTACTTC. As protein: CASSRQGGRFEQYF. Full variable domain (rest looked up from reference TRBV14 and TRBJ2-7): EAGVTQFPSHSVIEKGQTVTLRCDPISGHDNLYWYRRVMGKEIKFLLHFVKESKQDESGMPNNRFLAERTGGTYSTLKVQPAELEDSGVYFCASSRQGGRFEQYFGPGTRLTVT.

This clone was observed a few times. V is TRBV6-4 and J is TRBJ1-2; no reliable D call. The CDR3 is 12 residues long. Germline-derived CDR1 and CDR2 are MRHNA and SNTAGT. V was pared by 5 bases and J by 7 bases, with 11 bases between. CDR3 in DNA: TGTGCCAGCAGTCCTCTAGCGGGTGGCTACACCTTC. Translating gives CASSPLAGGYTF.

The V gene is TRBV2, the J gene TRBJ2-2; D possibly corresponds to TRBD2 (5 bases). V shed 6 bases and J shed 1 base, with 15 bases lying between them. The CDR3 spans 16 residues. Germline V lookup: CDR1 SNHLY, CDR2 FYNNEI. CDR3 amino acids: CASSGVGFLNTGELFF. DNA of the CDR3: TGTGCCAGCAGCGGGGTCGGATTTTTGAACACCGGGGAGCTGTTTTTT.

V is TRBV4-2 and J is TRBJ1-6, with a tentative D call TRBD1 (6 bases). Trimming stripped 4 bases from V and 4 bases from J, with 8 bases between. The CDR3 totals 14 residues. Germline CDR1 and CDR2: LGHNA and YNFKEQ. CDR3 loop: CASSPGQYNSPLHF. DNA for the CDR3: TGTGCCAGCAGCCCTGGACAGTATAATTCACCCCTCCACTTT.

A word on this clone: The junction departs from germline at one end; a sequencing error may be responsible. The V gene is TRBV6-5, the J gene TRBJ1-2; TRBD1 matches 7 bases. This CDR3 is 16 amino acids long. Per germline, CDR1 MNHEY and CDR2 SVGAGI. This CDR3 is CASSYGTEDVNYGYPF. Written as DNA, the CDR3 is TGTGCCAGCAGTTATGGGACAGAAGACGTTAACTATGGCTACCCCTTC.

The CDR3 sequence is CASSSTGTESSYEQYF. The CDR3 DNA follows: TGTGCCAGCAGCTCAACCGGGACAGAAAGCTCCTACGAGCAGTACTTC. This chain uses TRBV7-9 with TRBJ2-7; 7 nucleotides align to TRBD1. CDR1 is SEHNR and CDR2 is FQNEAQ in the germline V gene (reference sequence). The ends lost 4 bases at V and 0 bases at J; junction bases unmatched: 9. The length of the CDR3 is 16 residues.

This clone was counted a few times. CDR3 coding DNA: TGTGCCAGCAGCTGGCAGGGACAGGGCTACGAGCAGTACTTC. Translation: CASSWQGQGYEQYF. The chain employs TRBV7-2 and TRBJ2-7; 9 bases line up with TRBD1. V shed 4 bases, J shed 3 bases, and the junction held 4 bases outside the gene matches. The CDR3 extends over 14 amino acids. The germline CDR1 and CDR2 sequences are SGHTA and FQGNSA.

The gene calls are TRBV18 and TRBJ2-7; the D is unclear. This CDR3 comprises 14 residues. Trimming pared 2 bases from V and 7 bases from J, leaving 15 bases between. The germline CDR1 and CDR2 sequences are KGHSH and LQKENI. The CDR3, as DNA: TGTGCCAGCTCACCAGGTGCAGTCTCAGAAGAGCAGTACTTC. Protein product: CASSPGAVSEEQYF.

This clone has a handful of counts. The chain couples TRBV15 to TRBJ1-5; maybe TRBD1 (5 bases). The CDR3 consists of 15 residues. Trimming stripped 4 bases from V and 7 bases from J, with 17 bases between. Germline lookup yields CDR1 LNHNV and CDR2 YYDKDF (reference sequence). CDR3 DNA sequence: TGTGCCACCAGCAAAGACCCAGGGTCGCGACAGCCCCAGCATTTT. The encoded protein is CATSKDPGSRQPQHF. Together with reference TRBV15 and TRBJ1-5, the CDR3 gives the full variable domain: DAMVIQNPRYQVTQFGKPVTLSCSQTLNHNVMYWYQQKSSQAPKLLFHYYDKDFNNEADTPDNFQSRRPNTSFCFLDIRSPGLGDTAMYLCATSKDPGSRQPQHFGDGTRLSIL.

This clone is a singleton in its sample. The chain couples TRBV19 to TRBJ1-1, with D unclear. The CDR3 spans 14 residues. The V gene lost 3 bases and the J gene lost 1 base, with 9 bases spanning the gap. CDR1 is LNHDA and CDR2 is SQIVND in the germline V gene (reference sequence). This chain's CDR3 is CASSISWSNTEAFF. The DNA of the CDR3 is TGTGCCAGTAGTATTAGTTGGTCGAACACTGAAGCTTTCTTT.